The subject of this entry is one T cell receptor beta chain. Its specificity is unknown. This entry comes from a study of shared clonotypes between healthy human individuals. The wider study: Samples came from a couple of female and a few male donors aged 18 to 49.

Study-level findings and limits: Blood was the only sampled material, and tissue repertoires likely differ.

Deep-level settings were used for running the assay. Replicate PCRs from sorted subsets contained approximately 190 ng DNA, which is 31,000 or so T cell genomes. Measured with immunoSEQ multiplex PCR; TCRdb has only the in-frame clones, and not every one. The sample lists about 2 million clones, around 96% occurring once. CD45RO-negative cells were positively selected for CCR7, leaving out terminally differentiated effector memory CD45RA+ cells. Germline values: CDR1 GTSNPN, CDR2 SVGIG (reference sequence). Trimming stripped 5 bases from V and 3 bases from J, with 8 bases between. The CDR3 is 11 amino acids.

The chain joins TRBV30 to TRBJ2-7; the D gene is possibly TRBD2 (5 bases). The sample consisted of naive CD8+ T cells sorted from blood. This sequence originates from a man aged 18 to 29 in good health. CDR3 loop: CAWADFYEQYF. In nucleotides, the CDR3 is TGTGCCTGGGCGGACTTCTACGAGCAGTACTTC.